The 16 T cell receptor beta chains in this list originate from one sample, sequenced in a study of blood T cells in healthy people across ages. Alongside a J-beta primer mix, a sample-barcoded 5' primer served in a second PCR lasting roughly 6 to 12 cycles. TCRdb redid the calling of the 5' RACE reads with MiXCR, one entry per CDR3 protein. The sample carries some 800,000 distinct CDR3 sequences, roughly 25% recorded once. The same sample was also used in a study of T cells of mothers and their children.

Source material: blood. Receptor source: a boy aged 5-17 years in good health.

The chain links TRBV7-2 to TRBJ2-1, with 7 bases fitting TRBD2. This CDR3 spans 19 amino acids. Unmatched junction bases numbered 12, after V lost 1 base and J lost 0 bases. Looked up from germline, CDR1 is SGHTA and CDR2 is FQGNSA. The CDR3 spells CASSLEPPAGATSYNEQFF. The CDR3 coding sequence is TGTGCCAGCAGCTTAGAGCCCCCTGCGGGAGCTACCTCCTACAATGAGCAGTTCTTC. The full variable domain, rest sourced from reference TRBV7-2 and TRBJ2-1, is GAGVSQSPSNKVTEKGKDVELRCDPISGHTALYWYRQSLGQGLEFLIYFQGNSAPDKSGLPSDRFSAERTGGSVSTLTIQRTQQEDSAVYLCASSLEPPAGATSYNEQFFGPGTRLTVL.

This clonotype came up a few times. The chain employs TRBV5-1 and TRBJ2-1, with D unresolved. With 0 bases removed from V and 12 bases from J, the gap between germline ends came to 13 bases. From germline, CDR1 is SGHRS and CDR2 YFSETQ. This CDR3 region has 13 residues. This CDR3 reads CASSLELYPRQFF. DNA of the CDR3: TGCGCCAGCAGCTTGGAGCTTTATCCTAGGCAGTTCTTC.

The genes are TRBV20-1 and TRBJ2-1; 7 nucleotides align to TRBD2. CDR3 length equals 14 residues. V dropped 3 bases and J dropped 10; count of bases not matched to a gene: 12. Per germline, CDR1 DFQATT and CDR2 SNEGSKA (reference sequence). CDR3 amino acids: CSARKLAEAWEQFF. DNA for the CDR3: TGCAGTGCTAGGAAGCTAGCGGAAGCATGGGAGCAGTTCTTC.

This clonotype has more than one count but fewer than ten. The V and J genes are TRBV4-1 and TRBJ2-7; D ambiguous. This CDR3 region has 15 residues. V shed 0 bases and J shed 3 bases, with 12 bases lying between them. The V gene's germline CDR1 is MGHRA and CDR2 YSYEKL. The CDR3 nucleotides are TGCGCCAGCAGCCAAGAAGAGTTTTCGATCTACGAGCAGTACTTC. This codes for CASSQEEFSIYEQYF.

The chain uses TRBV4-3 and TRBJ2-7, with D unclear. The V end was cut by 0 bases, the J end by 3 bases, with 12 bases between. Germline assignment: CDR1 LGHNA and CDR2 YSLEER. This CDR3 region has 15 residues. CDR3 nucleotide sequence: TGCGCCAGCAGCCAAGATGATGAGAGAGGCTACGAGCAGTACTTC. Protein sequence: CASSQDDERGYEQYF.

CDR3 protein: CASSYSQTRVDGYTF. DNA for the CDR3: TGTGCCAGCAGTTACTCTCAAACGAGGGTAGATGGCTACACCTTC. The rearrangement links TRBV6-2 or TRBV6-3 to TRBJ1-2; D ambiguous. Trimming pared 0 bases from V and 6 bases from J, leaving 14 bases between. The CDR3 is 15 amino acids. Germline V CDR1 and CDR2: MNHEY, SVGEGT.

This clonotype has more than one count but fewer than ten. J is TRBJ2-1 and V is TRBV19; possible D gene TRBD1, 5 bases. This CDR3 spans 14 amino acids. CDR1 LNHDA and CDR2 SQIVND come from the germline V gene (reference sequence). Trimming cost V 7 bases and J 0 bases, with 10 bases left between them. The CDR3 DNA sequence: TGTGCCAGTACTAGGGGAAACTCCTACAATGAGCAGTTCTTC. Translating gives CASTRGNSYNEQFF.

The J gene is TRBJ2-2, the V gene TRBV12-3 or TRBV12-4; D not certain. V was pared by 2 bases and J by 8 bases, with 6 bases between. The CDR3 has 12 amino acids. The CDR3 here is CASSLNRGELFF. The DNA for the CDR3 is TGTGCCAGCAGTTTAAACCGTGGGGAGCTGTTTTTT.

This clonotype has a handful of counts. The chain employs TRBV10-3 and TRBJ1-1; TRBD1 is a possible D gene (6 bases). This CDR3 is built from 16 residues. The V and J ends lost 4 bases and 0 bases respectively, with 15 bases between them. Germline assignment: CDR1 ENHRY and CDR2 SYGVKD. The CDR3 DNA sequence: TGTGCCATCAGTGGAACCCAGGGGCGGTTGAACACTGAAGCTTTCTTT. Translated, it gives CAISGTQGRLNTEAFF.

The table lists this clonotype with a few counts. V usage is TRBV29-1 and J usage is TRBJ2-1, with D perhaps TRBD1 or TRBD2 (6 bases each). The DNA end lines up better with TRBJ2-5; the J call may be wrong. The CDR3 has 14 amino acids. Germline CDR1 reads SQVTM; CDR2 reads ANQGSEA. The CDR3 loop is CSVDETQGRETQYF. CDR3 nucleotide sequence: TGCAGCGTTGATGAAACCCAGGGGAGGGAGACCCAGTACTTC.

The V and J genes are TRBV6-2 or TRBV6-3 and TRBJ1-4, with D perhaps matching TRBD1 (5 bases). The CDR3 consists of 13 residues. Between the trimmed V and J ends, which lost 8 bases and 4 bases, there was a span of 11 bases. The germline V gene encodes CDR1 MNHEY and CDR2 SVGEGT. The CDR3 is CASGTTLNEKLFF. In DNA form, the CDR3 reads TGTGCCAGCGGGACGACACTTAATGAAAAACTGTTTTTT.

This clonotype appeared a few times. The chain uses TRBV27 and TRBJ1-4; D remains unclear. Germline V CDR1 and CDR2: MNHEY, SMNVEV (reference sequence). This CDR3 is built from 17 residues. With 3 bases removed from V and 0 bases from J, the gap between germline ends came to 14 bases. CDR3 DNA sequence: TGTGCCAGCAGTTTCCGGCGCCTGGGAGCAACTAATGAAAAACTGTTTTTT. Translating gives CASSFRRLGATNEKLFF.

This chain uses TRBV29-1 with TRBJ2-5; TRBD2 matches 12 bases. The DNA end lines up better with TRBJ2-1; the J call may be wrong. The CDR3 loop spans 13 amino acids. Looked up from germline, CDR1 is SQVTM and CDR2 is ANQGSEA. As DNA, the CDR3 is TGCAGCGTAGGACTAGCGGGGACCCGTGAGCAGTTCTTC. As protein: CSVGLAGTREQFF.

The rearrangement uses TRBV6-5 and TRBJ2-1, with no clear D. With 3 bases removed from V and 0 bases from J, the gap between germline ends came to 6 bases. CDR3 length: 14 amino acids. Per germline, CDR1 MNHEY and CDR2 SVGAGI. The CDR3 DNA reads as TGTGCCAGCAGTTATAGAAACTCCTACAATGAGCAGTTCTTC. Amino acid sequence: CASSYRNSYNEQFF.

The table lists this clonotype with a count of one. The chain uses TRBV20-1 and TRBJ2-1, with TRBD2 as a possible D gene (7 bases). The CDR3 length is 14 residues. Between the trimmed V and J ends, which lost 5 bases and 4 bases, there was a span of 15 bases. Germline V gene sequence: CDR1 DFQATT, CDR2 SNEGSKA (reference sequence). The chain's CDR3 is CSARTRGIYNEQFF. In nucleotides, the CDR3 is TGCAGTGCTCGGACTAGGGGGATTTACAATGAGCAGTTCTTC.

This clonotype was seen only a few times. This sequence joins TRBV6-6 and TRBJ2-1; D tentatively fits TRBD1 or TRBD2 (5 bases each). The better agreement between TRBJ2-5 and the DNA end casts doubt on the J call. Germline loops: CDR1 MNHNY, CDR2 SVGAGI (reference sequence). The CDR3 spans 16 residues. The CDR3 here is CASSYSSVGPGETQYF. DNA of the CDR3: TGTGCCAGCAGTTACTCGTCGGTGGGGCCGGGGGAGACCCAGTACTTC.